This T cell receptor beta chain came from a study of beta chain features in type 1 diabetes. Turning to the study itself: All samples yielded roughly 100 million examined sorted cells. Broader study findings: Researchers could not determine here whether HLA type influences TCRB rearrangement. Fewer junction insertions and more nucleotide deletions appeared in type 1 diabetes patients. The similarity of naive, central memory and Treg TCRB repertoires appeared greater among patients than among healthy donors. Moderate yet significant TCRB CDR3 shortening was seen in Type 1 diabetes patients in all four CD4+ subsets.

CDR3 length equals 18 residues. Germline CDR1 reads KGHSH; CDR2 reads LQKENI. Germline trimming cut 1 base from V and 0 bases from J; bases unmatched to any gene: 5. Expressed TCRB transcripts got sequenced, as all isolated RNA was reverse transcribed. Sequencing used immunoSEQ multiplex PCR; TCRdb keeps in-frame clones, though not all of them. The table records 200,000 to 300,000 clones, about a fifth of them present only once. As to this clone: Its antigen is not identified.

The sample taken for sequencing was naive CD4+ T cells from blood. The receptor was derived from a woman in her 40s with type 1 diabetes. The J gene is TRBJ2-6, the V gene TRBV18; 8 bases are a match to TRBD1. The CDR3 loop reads CASSPRDRSYSGANVLTF. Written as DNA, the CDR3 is TGTGCCAGCTCACCACGGGACAGGTCTTACTCTGGGGCCAACGTCCTGACTTTC.